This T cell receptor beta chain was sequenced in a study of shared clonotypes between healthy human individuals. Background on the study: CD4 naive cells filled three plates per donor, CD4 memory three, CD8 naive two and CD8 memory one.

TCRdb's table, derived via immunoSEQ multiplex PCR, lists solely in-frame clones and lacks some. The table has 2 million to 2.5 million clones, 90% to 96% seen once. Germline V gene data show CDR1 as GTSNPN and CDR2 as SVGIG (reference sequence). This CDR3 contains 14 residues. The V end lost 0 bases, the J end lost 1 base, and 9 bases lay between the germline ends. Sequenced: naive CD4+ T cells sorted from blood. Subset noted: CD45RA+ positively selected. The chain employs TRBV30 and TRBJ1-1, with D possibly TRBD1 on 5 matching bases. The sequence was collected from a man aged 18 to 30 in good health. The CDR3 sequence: CAWSVRRANTEAFF. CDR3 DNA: TGTGCCTGGAGTGTACGCAGGGCGAACACTGAAGCTTTCTTT.